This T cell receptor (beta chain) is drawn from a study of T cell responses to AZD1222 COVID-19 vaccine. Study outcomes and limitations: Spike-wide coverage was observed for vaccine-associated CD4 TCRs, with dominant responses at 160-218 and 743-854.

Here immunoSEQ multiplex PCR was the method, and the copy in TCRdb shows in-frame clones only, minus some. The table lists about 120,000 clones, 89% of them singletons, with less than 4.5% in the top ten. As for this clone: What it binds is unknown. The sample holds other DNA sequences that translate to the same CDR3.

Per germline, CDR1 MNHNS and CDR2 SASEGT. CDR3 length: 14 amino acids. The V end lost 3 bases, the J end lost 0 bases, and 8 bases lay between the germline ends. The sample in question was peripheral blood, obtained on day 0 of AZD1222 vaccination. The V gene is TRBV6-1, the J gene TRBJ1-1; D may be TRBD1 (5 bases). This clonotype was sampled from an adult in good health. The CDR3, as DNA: TGTGCCAGCAGTGAGGGACTCCTGAACACTGAAGCTTTCTTT. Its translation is CASSEGLLNTEAFF.